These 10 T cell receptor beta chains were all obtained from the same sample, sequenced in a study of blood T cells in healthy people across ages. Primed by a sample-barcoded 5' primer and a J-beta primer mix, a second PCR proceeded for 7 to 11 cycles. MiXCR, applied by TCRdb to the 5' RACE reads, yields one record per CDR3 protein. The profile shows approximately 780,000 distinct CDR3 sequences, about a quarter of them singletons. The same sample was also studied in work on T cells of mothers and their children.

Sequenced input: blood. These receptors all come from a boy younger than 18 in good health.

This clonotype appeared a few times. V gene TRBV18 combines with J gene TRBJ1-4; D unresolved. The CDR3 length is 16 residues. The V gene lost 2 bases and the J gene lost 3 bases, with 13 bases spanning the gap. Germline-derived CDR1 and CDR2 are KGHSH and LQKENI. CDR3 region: CASSPGILGANEKLFF. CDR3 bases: TGTGCCAGCTCACCAGGAATCCTCGGGGCTAATGAAAAACTGTTTTTT.

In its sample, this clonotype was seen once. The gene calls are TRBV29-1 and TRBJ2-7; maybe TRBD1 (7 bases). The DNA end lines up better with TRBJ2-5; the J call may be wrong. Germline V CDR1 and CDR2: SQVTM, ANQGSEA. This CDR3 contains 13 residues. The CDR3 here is CSGSQGGEETQYF. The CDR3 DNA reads TGCAGCGGTAGCCAGGGGGGTGAAGAGACCCAGTACTTC.

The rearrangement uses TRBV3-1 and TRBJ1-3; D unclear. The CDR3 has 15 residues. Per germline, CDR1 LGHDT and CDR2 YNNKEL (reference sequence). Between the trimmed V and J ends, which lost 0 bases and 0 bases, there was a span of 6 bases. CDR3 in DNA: TGTGCCAGCAGCCAAGACGGTAGCTCTGGAAACACCATATATTTT. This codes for CASSQDGSSGNTIYF.

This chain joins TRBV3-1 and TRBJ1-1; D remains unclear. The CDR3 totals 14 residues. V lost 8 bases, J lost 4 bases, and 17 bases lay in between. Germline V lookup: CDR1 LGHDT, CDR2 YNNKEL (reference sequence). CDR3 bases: TGTGCCAGCCGTCCCGGGAGCGTTTCCACTGAAGCTTTCTTT. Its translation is CASRPGSVSTEAFF. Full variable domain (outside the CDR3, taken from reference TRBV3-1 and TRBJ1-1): DTAVSQTPKYLVTQMGNDKSIKCEQNLGHDTMYWYKQDSKKFLKIMFSYNNKELIINETVPNRFSPKSPDKAHLNLHINSLELGDSAVYFCASRPGSVSTEAFFGQGTRLTVV.

CDR3 coding DNA: TGTGCCACCAGCAGACCGGGCGGTCAGCCCCAGCATTTT. Translated, it gives CATSRPGGQPQHF. The chain has TRBV15 and TRBJ1-5; D gene uncertain. The germline V gene encodes CDR1 LNHNV and CDR2 YYDKDF (reference sequence). This CDR3 comprises 13 residues. Trimming shortened V by 2 bases and J by 6 bases, and 8 bases separated the two germline ends.

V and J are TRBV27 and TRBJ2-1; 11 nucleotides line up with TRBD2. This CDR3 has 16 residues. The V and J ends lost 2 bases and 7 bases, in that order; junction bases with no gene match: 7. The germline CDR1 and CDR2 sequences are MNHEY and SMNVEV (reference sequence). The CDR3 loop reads CASSLGLAGPGNEQFF. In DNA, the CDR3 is TGTGCCAGCAGTTTAGGACTAGCGGGTCCCGGAAATGAGCAGTTCTTC.

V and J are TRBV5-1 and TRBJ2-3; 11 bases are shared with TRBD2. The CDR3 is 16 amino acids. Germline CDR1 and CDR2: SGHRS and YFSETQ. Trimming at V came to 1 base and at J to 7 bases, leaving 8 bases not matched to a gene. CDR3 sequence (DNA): TGCGCCAGCAGCTTGTTGACTAGCGGGGTTTTTAATACGCAGTATTTT. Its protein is CASSLLTSGVFNTQYF.

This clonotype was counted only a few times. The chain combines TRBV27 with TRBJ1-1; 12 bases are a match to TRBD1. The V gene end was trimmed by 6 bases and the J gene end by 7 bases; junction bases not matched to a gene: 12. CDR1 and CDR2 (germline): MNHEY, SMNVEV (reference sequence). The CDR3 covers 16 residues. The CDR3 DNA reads TGTGCCAGCAGCCTTGTCGTGGGACAGGGGGCTGGTGAAGCTTTCTTT. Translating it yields CASSLVVGQGAGEAFF.

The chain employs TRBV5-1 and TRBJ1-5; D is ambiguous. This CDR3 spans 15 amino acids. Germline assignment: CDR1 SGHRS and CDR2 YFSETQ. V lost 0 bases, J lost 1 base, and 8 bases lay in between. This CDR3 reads CASSLDNPSNQPQHF. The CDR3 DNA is TGCGCCAGCAGCTTGGACAATCCGAGCAATCAGCCCCAGCATTTT. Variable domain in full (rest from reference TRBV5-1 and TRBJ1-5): KAGVTQTPRYLIKTRGQQVTLSCSPISGHRSVSWYQQTPGQGLQFLFEYFSETQRNKGNFPGRFSGRQFSNSRSEMNVSTLELGDSALYLCASSLDNPSNQPQHFGDGTRLSIL.

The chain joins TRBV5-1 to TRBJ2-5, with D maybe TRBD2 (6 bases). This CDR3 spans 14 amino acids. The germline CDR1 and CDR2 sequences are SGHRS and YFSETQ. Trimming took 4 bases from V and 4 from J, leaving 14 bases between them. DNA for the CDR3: TGCGCCAGCAGCCCGAGACTAGAAGGAGAGACCCAGTACTTC. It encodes CASSPRLEGETQYF.